This TCR beta chain stems from a study of T cells in Graves' hyperthyroidism and ophthalmopathy. The CDR3 runs 11 residues. The V gene lost 7 bases and the J gene lost 5 bases, with 8 bases spanning the gap. Amplification targeted TCR beta CDR3 regions from RNA transcripts. HTBI primers drove first-round RT-PCR of the TCR CDR3. Each CDR3 protein is one row after TCRdb ran MiXCR on the multiplex PCR reads. This table has roughly 660,000 distinct CDR3 sequences, 17% appearing once. This clonotype was counted many times. The gene calls are TRBV12-3 or TRBV12-4 and TRBJ2-5; the D is unclear. This receptor was obtained from a middle-aged man with Graves' hyperthyroidism. Sequences were obtained from blood. Here the CDR3 DNA reads TGTGCCAGCACCAATAGTGAGACCCAGTACTTC. Its translation is CASTNSETQYF.